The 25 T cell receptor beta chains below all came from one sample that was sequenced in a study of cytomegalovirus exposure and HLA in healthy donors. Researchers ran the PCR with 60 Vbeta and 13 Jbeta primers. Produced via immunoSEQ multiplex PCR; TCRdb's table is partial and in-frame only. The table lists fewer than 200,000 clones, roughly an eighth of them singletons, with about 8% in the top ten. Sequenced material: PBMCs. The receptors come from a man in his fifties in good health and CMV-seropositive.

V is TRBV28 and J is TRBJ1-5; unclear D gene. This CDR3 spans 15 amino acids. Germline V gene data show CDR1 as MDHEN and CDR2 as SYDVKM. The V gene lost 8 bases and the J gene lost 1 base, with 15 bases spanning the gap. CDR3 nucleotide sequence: TGTGCCAGCCAAATCTCGGGTGAGAGCAATCAGCCCCAGCATTTT. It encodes CASQISGESNQPQHF.

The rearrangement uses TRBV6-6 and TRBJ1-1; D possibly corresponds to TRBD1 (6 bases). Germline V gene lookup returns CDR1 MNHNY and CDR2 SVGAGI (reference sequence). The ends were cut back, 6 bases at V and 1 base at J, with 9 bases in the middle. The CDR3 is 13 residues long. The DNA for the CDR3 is TGTGCCAGCAGAACAGGGCCGAACACTGAAGCTTTCTTT. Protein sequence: CASRTGPNTEAFF.

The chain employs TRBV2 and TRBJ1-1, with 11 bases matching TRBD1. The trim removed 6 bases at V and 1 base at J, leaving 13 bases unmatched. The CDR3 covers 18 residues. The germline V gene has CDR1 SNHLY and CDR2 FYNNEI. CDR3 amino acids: CASSGEFRTGGSNTEAFF. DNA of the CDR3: TGTGCCAGCAGCGGGGAGTTCAGGACAGGGGGCTCGAACACTGAAGCTTTCTTT.

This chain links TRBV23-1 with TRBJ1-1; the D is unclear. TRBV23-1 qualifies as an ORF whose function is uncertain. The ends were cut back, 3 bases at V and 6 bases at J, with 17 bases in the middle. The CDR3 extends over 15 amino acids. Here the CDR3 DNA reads TGCGCCAGCAGTCATCCGGGGAGTGAATTTGCTGAAGCTTTCTTT. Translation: CASSHPGSEFAEAFF.

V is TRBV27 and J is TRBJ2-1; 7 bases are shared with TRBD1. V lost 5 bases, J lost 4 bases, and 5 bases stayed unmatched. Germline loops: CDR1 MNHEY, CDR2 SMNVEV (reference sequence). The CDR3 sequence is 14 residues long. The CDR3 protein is CASSAGTAYNEQFF. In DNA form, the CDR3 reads TGTGCCAGCAGTGCCGGGACAGCTTACAATGAGCAGTTCTTC.

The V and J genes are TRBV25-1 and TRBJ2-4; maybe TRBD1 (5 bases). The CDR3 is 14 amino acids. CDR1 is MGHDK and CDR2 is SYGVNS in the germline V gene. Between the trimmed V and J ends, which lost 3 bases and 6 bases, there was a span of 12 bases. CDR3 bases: TGTGCCAGCAGTGATTCGGCCAGGGCAAACATTCAGTACTTC. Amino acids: CASSDSARANIQYF. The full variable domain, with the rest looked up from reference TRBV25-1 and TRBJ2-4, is EADIYQTPRYLVIGTGKKITLECSQTMGHDKMYWYQQDPGMELHLIHYSYGVNSTEKGDLSSESTVSRIRTEHFPLTLESARPSHTSQYLCASSDSARANIQYFGAGTRLSVL.

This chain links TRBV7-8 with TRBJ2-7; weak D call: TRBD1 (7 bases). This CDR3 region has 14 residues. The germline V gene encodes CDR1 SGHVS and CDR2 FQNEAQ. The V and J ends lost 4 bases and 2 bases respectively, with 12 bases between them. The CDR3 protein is CASSWGDSTYEQYF. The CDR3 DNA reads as TGTGCCAGCAGCTGGGGGGACAGCACCTACGAGCAGTACTTC. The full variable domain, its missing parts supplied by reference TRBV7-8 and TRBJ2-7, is GAGVSQSPRYKVAKRGQDVALRCDPISGHVSLFWYQQALGQGPEFLTYFQNEAQLDKSGLPSDRFFAERPEGSVSTLKIQRTQQEDSAVYLCASSWGDSTYEQYFGPGTRLTVT.

The CDR3 DNA reads as TGTGCCAGCAGTTCGTCGGGGGTGGTGAGGCAAGAGACCCAGTACTTC. It encodes CASSSSGVVRQETQYF. The V and J genes are TRBV6-5 and TRBJ2-5; D might be TRBD2 (6 bases). This CDR3 has 16 residues. The V gene lost 4 bases and the J gene lost 2 bases, with 17 bases spanning the gap. CDR1 is MNHEY and CDR2 is SVGAGI in the germline V gene.

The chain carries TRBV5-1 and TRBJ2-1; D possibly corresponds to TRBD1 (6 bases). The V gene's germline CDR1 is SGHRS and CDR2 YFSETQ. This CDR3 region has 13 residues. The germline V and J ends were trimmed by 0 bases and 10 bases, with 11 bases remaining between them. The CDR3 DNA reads TGCGCCAGCAGCTTGGGTAGGGGGTACGAGCAGTTCTTC. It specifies CASSLGRGYEQFF.

The CDR3 DNA reads as TGTGCCAGCAGCAACGACAGAGACGAGCAGTACGTC. Its translation: CASSNDRDEQYV. V is TRBV7-9 and J is TRBJ2-7; TRBD1 is a possible D gene (5 bases). CDR1 SEHNR and CDR2 FQNEAQ come from the germline V gene (reference sequence). CDR3 length equals 12 residues. V shed 5 bases and J shed 5 bases, with 10 bases lying between them.

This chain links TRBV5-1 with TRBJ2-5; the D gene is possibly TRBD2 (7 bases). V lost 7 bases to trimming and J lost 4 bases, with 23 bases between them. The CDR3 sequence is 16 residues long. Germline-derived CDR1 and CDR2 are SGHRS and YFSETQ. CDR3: CASGAGATGVGETQYF. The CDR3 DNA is TGCGCCAGCGGGGCGGGGGCCACTGGTGTTGGAGAGACCCAGTACTTC.

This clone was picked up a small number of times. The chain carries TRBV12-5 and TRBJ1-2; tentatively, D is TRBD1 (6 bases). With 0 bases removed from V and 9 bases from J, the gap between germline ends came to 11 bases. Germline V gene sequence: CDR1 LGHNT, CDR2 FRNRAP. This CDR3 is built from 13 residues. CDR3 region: CASGLVGGARYTF. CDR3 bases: TGTGCTAGTGGTTTGGTAGGGGGGGCCCGCTACACCTTC.

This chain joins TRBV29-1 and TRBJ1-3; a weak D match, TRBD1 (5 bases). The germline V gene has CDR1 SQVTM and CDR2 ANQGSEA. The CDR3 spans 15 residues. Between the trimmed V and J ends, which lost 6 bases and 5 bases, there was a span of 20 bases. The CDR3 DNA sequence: TGCAGCGTGGTAAAGGGTGCCCAGGGTAGAAACACCATATATTTT. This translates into CSVVKGAQGRNTIYF.

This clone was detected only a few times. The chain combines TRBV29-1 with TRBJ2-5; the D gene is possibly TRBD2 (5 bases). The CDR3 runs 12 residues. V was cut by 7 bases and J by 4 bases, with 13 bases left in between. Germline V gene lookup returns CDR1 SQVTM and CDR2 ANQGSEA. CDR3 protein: CSAEGRSETQYF. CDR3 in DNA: TGCAGCGCAGAGGGTAGATCAGAGACCCAGTACTTC.

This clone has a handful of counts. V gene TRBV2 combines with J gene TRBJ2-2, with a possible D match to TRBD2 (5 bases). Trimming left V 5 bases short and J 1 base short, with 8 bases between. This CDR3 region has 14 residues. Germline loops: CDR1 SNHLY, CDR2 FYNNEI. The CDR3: CASSREKNTGELFF. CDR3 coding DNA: TGTGCCAGCAGTCGGGAAAAGAACACCGGGGAGCTGTTTTTT. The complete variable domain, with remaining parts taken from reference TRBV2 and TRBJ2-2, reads EPEVTQTPSHQVTQMGQEVILRCVPISNHLYFYWYRQILGQKVEFLVSFYNNEISEKSEIFDDQFSVERPDGSNFTLKIRSTKLEDSAMYFCASSREKNTGELFFGEGSRLTVL.

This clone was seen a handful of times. The CDR3, as DNA: TGTGCCAGCAGCGCCGGACTCTCAACTAATGAAAAACTGTTTTTT. Translation gives CASSAGLSTNEKLFF. This chain links TRBV5-6 with TRBJ1-4; D unresolved. The V end was cut by 4 bases, the J end by 0 bases, with 10 bases between. This CDR3 comprises 15 residues. From germline, CDR1 is SGHDT and CDR2 YYEEEE.

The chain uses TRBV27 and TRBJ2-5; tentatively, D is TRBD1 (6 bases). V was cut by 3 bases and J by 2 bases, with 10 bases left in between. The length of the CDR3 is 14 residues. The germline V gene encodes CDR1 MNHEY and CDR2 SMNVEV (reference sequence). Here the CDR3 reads CASSLSGAQETQYF. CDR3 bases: TGTGCCAGCAGTTTGTCAGGGGCGCAAGAGACCCAGTACTTC.

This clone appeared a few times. DNA for the CDR3: TGTGCCAGCAGCTTAGGGGCTAGCGGGGGGTCCCGTTACAATGAGCAGTTCTTC. Translated: CASSLGASGGSRYNEQFF. J is TRBJ2-1 and V is TRBV7-3; 11 bases are a match to TRBD2. CDR1 SGHTA and CDR2 FQGTGA come from the germline V gene. There are 18 residues in the CDR3. Germline trimming cut 2 bases from V and 4 bases from J; bases unmatched to any gene: 10.

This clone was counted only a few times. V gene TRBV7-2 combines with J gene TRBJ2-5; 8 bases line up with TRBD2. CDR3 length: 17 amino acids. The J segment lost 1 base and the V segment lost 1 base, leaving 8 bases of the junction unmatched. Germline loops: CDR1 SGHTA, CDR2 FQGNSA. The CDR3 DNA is TGTGCCAGCAGCTTAGTTGTTAGCGGGGCGATCCAAGAGACCCAGTACTTC. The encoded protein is CASSLVVSGAIQETQYF.

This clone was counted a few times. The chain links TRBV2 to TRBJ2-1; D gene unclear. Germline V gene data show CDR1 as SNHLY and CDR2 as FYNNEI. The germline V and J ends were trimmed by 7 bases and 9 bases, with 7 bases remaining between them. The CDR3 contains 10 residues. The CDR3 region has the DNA TGTGCCAGCACTTTCAGTGAGCAGTTCTTC. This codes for CASTFSEQFF. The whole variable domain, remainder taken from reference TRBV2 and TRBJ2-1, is EPEVTQTPSHQVTQMGQEVILRCVPISNHLYFYWYRQILGQKVEFLVSFYNNEISEKSEIFDDQFSVERPDGSNFTLKIRSTKLEDSAMYFCASTFSEQFFGPGTRLTVL.

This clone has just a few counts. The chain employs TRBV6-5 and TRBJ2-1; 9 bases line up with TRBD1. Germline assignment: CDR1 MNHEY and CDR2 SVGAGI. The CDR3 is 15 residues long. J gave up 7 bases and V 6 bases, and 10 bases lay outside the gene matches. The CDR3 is CASRTDRGLSNEQFF. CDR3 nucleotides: TGTGCCAGCAGAACGGACAGGGGACTTTCGAATGAGCAGTTCTTC.

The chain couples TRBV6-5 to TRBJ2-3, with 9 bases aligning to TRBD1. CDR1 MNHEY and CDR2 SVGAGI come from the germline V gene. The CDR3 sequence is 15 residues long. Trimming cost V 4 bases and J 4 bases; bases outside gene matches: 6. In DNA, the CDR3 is TGTGCCAGCAGTTTAGGGACAGGGAAGGCAGATACGCAGTATTTT. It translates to CASSLGTGKADTQYF.

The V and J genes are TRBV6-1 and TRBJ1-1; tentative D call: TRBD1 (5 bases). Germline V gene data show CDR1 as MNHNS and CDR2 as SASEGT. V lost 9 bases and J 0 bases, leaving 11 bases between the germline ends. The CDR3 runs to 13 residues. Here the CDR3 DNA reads TGTGCCAGTAGAGCGGGGGTGAACACTGAAGCTTTCTTT. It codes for CASRAGVNTEAFF.

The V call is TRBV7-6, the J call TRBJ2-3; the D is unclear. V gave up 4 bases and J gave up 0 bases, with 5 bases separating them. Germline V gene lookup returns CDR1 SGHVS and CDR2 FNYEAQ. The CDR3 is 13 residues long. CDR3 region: CASSSPSTDTQYF. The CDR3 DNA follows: TGTGCCAGCAGCTCTCCTAGCACAGATACGCAGTATTTT.

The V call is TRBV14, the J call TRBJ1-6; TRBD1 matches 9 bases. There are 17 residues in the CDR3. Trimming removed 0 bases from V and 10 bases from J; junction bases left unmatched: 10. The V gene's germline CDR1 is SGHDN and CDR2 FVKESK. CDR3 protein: CASSQELPNRGLSPLHF. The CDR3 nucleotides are TGTGCCAGCAGCCAAGAACTCCCAAACAGGGGGCTGTCACCCCTCCACTTT.